Below, 24 T cell receptor beta chains from the same sample are listed, as sequenced in a study of blood T cell repertoires in COVID-19. Using immunoSEQ multiplex PCR, the repertoire was profiled, and TCRdb retains in-frame clones only, with some absent. Here the sample spans about 55,000 clones, 88% being singletons. What was sequenced was peripheral blood. Receptors originate from a man in his fifties or sixties with active COVID-19.

This CDR3 is CAISESSGSTGELFF. The CDR3 DNA follows: TGTGCCATCAGTGAATCTAGCGGGAGCACCGGGGAGCTGTTTTTT. V gene TRBV10-3 combines with J gene TRBJ2-2; the match to TRBD2 covers 10 bases. The V gene's germline CDR1 is ENHRY and CDR2 SYGVKD. The trim removed 3 bases at V and 4 bases at J, leaving 2 bases unmatched. There are 15 residues in the CDR3.

V is TRBV4-1 and J is TRBJ2-1; 15 bases are a match to TRBD2. After removal of 3 bases from V and 7 bases from J, the junction contained 1 base not matched to a gene. CDR1 and CDR2 from the germline V gene are MGHRA and YSYEKL. The CDR3 runs to 15 residues. The CDR3 protein is CASSQGTSGRNEQFF. The DNA for the CDR3 is TGCGCCAGCAGCCAGGGGACTAGCGGGAGGAATGAGCAGTTCTTC.

The chain uses TRBV9 and TRBJ2-1; D may be TRBD2 (7 bases). Germline CDR1 and CDR2: SGDLS and YYNGEE. V was clipped by 2 bases and J by 3 bases, with 18 bases between them. There are 17 residues in the CDR3. CDR3 sequence: CASSVSWGASGYNEQFF. The CDR3 DNA reads as TGTGCCAGCAGCGTGAGTTGGGGGGCTAGCGGCTACAATGAGCAGTTCTTC.

This chain connects TRBV11-2 to TRBJ2-1, with 8 bases lining up with TRBD2. The germline V gene encodes CDR1 SGHAT and CDR2 FQNNGV. The CDR3 length is 15 residues. V trimming: 5 bases; J trimming: 2 bases; junction bases outside the gene matches: 5. The CDR3 DNA sequence: TGTGCCAGCAGCCCGGGGGGGGGTGCCTACAATGAGCAGTTCTTC. Protein sequence: CASSPGGGAYNEQFF.

The chain is built from TRBV5-6 and TRBJ2-1; D not resolved. Germline V gives CDR1 SGHDT, CDR2 YYEEEE. The germline V and J ends were trimmed by 7 bases and 0 bases, with 8 bases remaining between them. CDR3 size: 13 residues. The CDR3 loop reads CASEKSSYNEQFF. The CDR3 region has the DNA TGTGCCAGCGAGAAAAGCTCCTACAATGAGCAGTTCTTC.

The chain uses TRBV11-3 and TRBJ2-3; tentatively, D is TRBD2 (6 bases). The CDR3 runs 17 residues. Germline V lookup: CDR1 SGHNT, CDR2 YENEEA. Deletions cut 3 bases from V and 0 bases from J, with 16 bases between. The CDR3 protein is CASSLRGTDASTDTQYF. DNA for the CDR3: TGTGCCAGCAGCTTGAGAGGGACTGACGCTAGCACAGATACGCAGTATTTT. The full variable domain, in which reference TRBV11-3 and TRBJ2-3 provide the parts outside the CDR3, is EAGVVQSPRYKIIEKKQPVAFWCNPISGHNTLYWYLQNLGQGPELLIRYENEEAVDDSQLPKDRFSAERLKGVDSTLKIQPAELGDSAVYLCASSLRGTDASTDTQYFGPGTRLTVL.

This clone was recorded only once. The chain has TRBV21-1 and TRBJ2-5; the table's D call TRBD2 went unverified against the DNA. TRBV21-1 is assigned pseudogene status. CDR3 length: 12 residues. The CDR3 DNA reads TGTGCCAGCAGCAAAGAGCCAGAGACCCAGTACTTC. This gives the protein CASSKEPETQYF.

About this clone itself: The junction departs from germline at one end; a sequencing error may be responsible. V gene TRBV7-7 combines with J gene TRBJ2-5, with 7 positions matching TRBD2. This CDR3 is 15 amino acids long. Germline CDR1 SSHAT, CDR2 FNYEAQ (reference sequence). The chain's CDR3 is CASSSASGAGETQYF. Here the CDR3 DNA reads TGTGCTAGCAGCTCCGCATCCGGAGCGGGGGAGACCCAGTACTTC.

This clone was detected only once. The V and J genes are TRBV5-1 and TRBJ2-7, with 9 bases that match TRBD1. Trimming cost V 0 bases and J 5 bases; bases outside gene matches: 6. The CDR3 covers 15 residues. Looked up from germline, CDR1 is SGHRS and CDR2 is YFSETQ. The CDR3 DNA is TGCGCCAGCAGCTTGGCAGGACAGGGGTTCCACGAGCAGTACTTC. Protein: CASSLAGQGFHEQYF.

This sequence joins TRBV9 and TRBJ2-2; TRBD1 is a possible D gene (5 bases). There are 15 residues in the CDR3. Germline V gene data show CDR1 as SGDLS and CDR2 as YYNGEE. Between the trimmed V and J ends, which lost 1 base and 3 bases, there was a span of 10 bases. The chain's CDR3 is CASSVSQGHTGELFF. DNA for the CDR3: TGTGCCAGCAGCGTAAGCCAGGGCCACACCGGGGAGCTGTTTTTT.

This clone is a singleton in its sample. V is TRBV7-2 and J is TRBJ2-5, with TRBD1 identical over 7 bases. The length of the CDR3 is 16 residues. Germline trimming cut 5 bases from V and 1 base from J; bases unmatched to any gene: 10. The germline V gene has CDR1 SGHTA and CDR2 FQGNSA. The CDR3 sequence: CASSTQTGMVQETQYF. DNA of the CDR3: TGTGCCAGCAGCACACAGACAGGGATGGTCCAAGAGACCCAGTACTTC.

The rearrangement joins TRBV2 to TRBJ2-6; D perhaps matches TRBD1 (5 bases). Trimming removed 6 bases at V and 0 bases at J, with 9 bases between. This CDR3 comprises 15 residues. Germline V gives CDR1 SNHLY, CDR2 FYNNEI. The CDR3 DNA is TGTGCCAGCAGCCCCAGGGTCTCTGGGGCCAACGTCCTGACTTTC. It is translated as CASSPRVSGANVLTF.

This clone was observed once. The rearrangement uses TRBV6-5 and TRBJ2-5; maybe TRBD2 (6 bases). The CDR3 loop spans 13 amino acids. CDR1 is MNHEY and CDR2 is SVGAGI in the germline V gene. The germline V and J ends were trimmed by 5 bases and 9 bases, with 16 bases remaining between them. CDR3 region: CASSTDYSGAQYF. The CDR3, as DNA: TGTGCCAGCAGTACGGACTACTCAGGCGCCCAGTACTTC.

The rearrangement links TRBV6-5 to TRBJ1-2; D gene ambiguous. This CDR3 region has 15 residues. Germline values: CDR1 MNHEY, CDR2 SVGAGI. Trimming removed 5 bases at V and 4 bases at J, with 17 bases between. The CDR3 bases are TGTGCCAGCAGTAAGTCTCGAGGGTTCAGCTATGGCTACACCTTC. Protein: CASSKSRGFSYGYTF.

This chain connects TRBV10-3 to TRBJ2-3; D uncertain. Germline-derived CDR1 and CDR2 are ENHRY and SYGVKD. The V and J ends lost 1 base and 0 bases respectively, with 8 bases between them. This CDR3 is built from 15 residues. For the CDR3, the DNA is TGTGCCATCAGTGAGTGGGCAGGTAGCACAGATACGCAGTATTTT. Protein product: CAISEWAGSTDTQYF.

V usage is TRBV9 and J usage is TRBJ1-1; D is ambiguous. The CDR3 contains 15 residues. Germline V gene data show CDR1 as SGDLS and CDR2 as YYNGEE. The germline V and J ends were trimmed by 0 bases and 0 bases, with 9 bases remaining between them. The CDR3 DNA reads as TGTGCCAGCAGCGTAGGGGCAGCAATGAACACTGAAGCTTTCTTT. Translated, it gives CASSVGAAMNTEAFF. The whole variable domain, remainder taken from reference TRBV9 and TRBJ1-1, is DSGVTQTPKHLITATGQRVTLRCSPRSGDLSVYWYQQSLDQGLQFLIQYYNGEERAKGNILERFSAQQFPDLHSELNLSSLELGDSALYFCASSVGAAMNTEAFFGQGTRLTVV.

The gene calls are TRBV2 and TRBJ2-7, with D perhaps TRBD2 (5 bases). Germline V lookup: CDR1 SNHLY, CDR2 FYNNEI. There are 13 residues in the CDR3. V was trimmed by 5 bases and J by 2 bases, leaving 10 bases between them. DNA of the CDR3: TGTGCCAGCAGTTCTTACGGGACCTACGAGCAGTACTTC. It encodes CASSSYGTYEQYF.

The J gene is TRBJ1-1, the V gene TRBV18, with a possible D match to TRBD1 (5 bases). V was shortened by 2 bases and J by 1 base, with 5 bases between the two germline ends. CDR1 KGHSH and CDR2 LQKENI come from the germline V gene. The CDR3 runs 13 residues. CDR3 coding DNA: TGTGCCAGCTCACCAGGGGCGAACACTGAAGCTTTCTTT. Translation gives CASSPGANTEAFF.

This chain connects TRBV16 to TRBJ2-2; D not certain. In germline, CDR1 is KGHSY, CDR2 FQNENV. This CDR3 has 14 amino acids. With 0 bases removed from V and 4 bases from J, the gap between germline ends came to 6 bases. The CDR3 region is CASSQSRLTGELFF. The CDR3 region has the DNA TGTGCCAGCAGCCAATCGCGCCTCACCGGGGAGCTGTTTTTT. The variable domain in full, with the rest retrieved from reference TRBV16 and TRBJ2-2, is GEEVAQTPKHLVRGEGQKAKLYCAPIKGHSYVFWYQQVLKNEFKFLISFQNENVFDETGMPKERFSAKCLPNSPCSLEIQATKLEDSAVYFCASSQSRLTGELFFGEGSRLTVL.

The chain couples TRBV2 to TRBJ2-5, with D perhaps TRBD1 (5 bases). V was pared by 6 bases and J by 2 bases, with 7 bases between. This CDR3 has 12 amino acids. Germline V gives CDR1 SNHLY, CDR2 FYNNEI. DNA for the CDR3: TGTGCCAGCAGGGGGCTTCAAGAGACCCAGTACTTC. It encodes CASRGLQETQYF.

The J gene is TRBJ2-1, the V gene TRBV6-5; a weak D match, TRBD2 (6 bases). The CDR3 length is 15 residues. Trimming took off 4 bases at V and 4 bases at J, with 14 bases between the two ends. Germline loops: CDR1 MNHEY, CDR2 SVGAGI. CDR3: CASSLRLAEYNEQFF. The CDR3 DNA reads as TGTGCCAGCAGTTTACGTTTAGCGGAGTACAATGAGCAGTTCTTC.

V usage is TRBV11-2 and J usage is TRBJ2-2; D uncertain. This CDR3 spans 13 amino acids. Trimming took off 1 base at V and 10 bases at J, with 10 bases between the two ends. Germline V CDR1 and CDR2: SGHAT, FQNNGV. The CDR3 sequence is CASSLAPRAELFF. CDR3 in DNA: TGTGCCAGCAGCTTAGCTCCTCGCGCGGAGCTGTTTTTT.

The chain links TRBV10-1 to TRBJ1-2; 10 bases map to TRBD1. CDR3 size: 13 residues. The germline V gene has CDR1 WNHNN and CDR2 SYGVQD (reference sequence). V trimming: 5 bases; J trimming: 8 bases; junction bases outside the gene matches: 5. CDR3 bases: TGCGCCAGCAGTCGGGACAGGGGAAAGGGCTACACCTTC. It translates to CASSRDRGKGYTF.

This chain connects TRBV18 to TRBJ2-1, with 8 bases lining up with TRBD2. This CDR3 is 16 amino acids long. Trimming cost V 3 bases and J 3 bases; bases outside gene matches: 7. Germline CDR1 is KGHSH and CDR2 is LQKENI. The CDR3 DNA sequence: TGTGCCAGCTCACCCTCGAGCGGGAGAGACTACAATGAGCAGTTCTTC. Protein product: CASSPSSGRDYNEQFF. The full variable domain, in which reference TRBV18 and TRBJ2-1 provide the parts outside the CDR3, is NAGVMQNPRHLVRRRGQEARLRCSPMKGHSHVYWYRQLPEEGLKFMVYLQKENIIDESGMPKERFSAEFPKEGPSILRIQQVVRGDSAAYFCASSPSSGRDYNEQFFGPGTRLTVL.